This T cell receptor beta chain was recovered during a study of blood T cell repertoires in COVID-19. Study-level background: PBMCs, B-cell-depleted T cells, or T cells provided the cDNA or gDNA that made up the material.

Measured with immunoSEQ multiplex PCR; TCRdb has only the in-frame clones, and not every one. The data hold over 150,000 clones, with more than 70% observed a single time. This clone was picked up a small number of times. Germline CDR1 LGHDT, CDR2 YNNKEL (reference sequence). The ends were cut back, 7 bases at V and 3 bases at J, with 12 bases in the middle. This CDR3 has 13 residues. During active infection, Seattle patients enrolled and were then monitored through disease. Specimen: peripheral blood. The chain joins TRBV3-1 (or the pseudogene TRBV3-2) to TRBJ1-1; unclear D gene. The receptor's source is a man aged 50-59 years with COVID-19, enrolled during active disease. As DNA, the CDR3 is TGTGCCAGCAAGGAAGGGAGTGACACTGAAGCTTTCTTT. Its translation is CASKEGSDTEAFF.